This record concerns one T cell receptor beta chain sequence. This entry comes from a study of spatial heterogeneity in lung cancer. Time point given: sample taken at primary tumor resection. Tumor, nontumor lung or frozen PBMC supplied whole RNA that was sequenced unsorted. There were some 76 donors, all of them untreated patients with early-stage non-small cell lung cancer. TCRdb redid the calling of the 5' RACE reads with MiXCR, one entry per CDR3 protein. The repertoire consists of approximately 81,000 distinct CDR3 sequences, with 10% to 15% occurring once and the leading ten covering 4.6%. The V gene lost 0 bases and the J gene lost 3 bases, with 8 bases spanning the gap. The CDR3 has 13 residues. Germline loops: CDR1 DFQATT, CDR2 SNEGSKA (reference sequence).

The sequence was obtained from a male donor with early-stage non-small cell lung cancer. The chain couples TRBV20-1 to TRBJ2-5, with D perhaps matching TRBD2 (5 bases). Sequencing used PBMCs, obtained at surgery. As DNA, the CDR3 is TGCAGTGCTAGAGAGGACGGGAAAGAGACCCAGTACTTC. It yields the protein CSAREDGKETQYF.